This entry describes one T cell receptor beta chain. What it binds is not known. The data are from a study of persistence of HIV-infected CD4 T cells. Sequencing used immunoSEQ version 4 in survey mode. Assay used: immunoSEQ multiplex PCR; TCRdb lists only in-frame clones, some missing. This sample has 25,000 to 30,000 clones, with about 80% found just once. Stimulation used around 10 ug/mL lysate from CMV-infected fibroblasts. CD40L-negative CD69-negative CD45RO-high memory CD4+ T cells were sorted as populations depleted of antigen-responding cells. The sample consisted of CD4+ T cells sorted from PBMCs after roughly 18-hour stimulation, taken from a patient who received antiretroviral therapy. This receptor was taken from an adult woman with HIV who was CMV-seropositive.

Written as DNA, the CDR3 is TGTGCCAGCAGCCCCGACAGTTCCGGCAATCAGCCCCAGCATTTT. It is translated as CASSPDSSGNQPQHF. This chain links TRBV6-6 with TRBJ1-5; D is possibly TRBD1 (5 bases). This CDR3 is 15 amino acids long. Germline CDR1 and CDR2: MNHNY and SVGAGI (reference sequence). V lost 6 bases, J lost 2 bases, and 14 bases lay in between.